This TCR beta chain was profiled in a study of T cell responses to AZD1222 COVID-19 vaccine. This clone was seen only a few times. Second doses at about 4 or about 12 weeks were pooled. The V and J ends lost 3 bases and 5 bases respectively, with 10 bases between them. The CDR3 totals 13 residues. CDR1 LNHDA and CDR2 SQIVND come from the germline V gene (reference sequence). Sequenced by immunoSEQ multiplex PCR; TCRdb stores in-frame clones only, minus some. The data show about 120,000 clones, about 90% seen once. The clonotype comes from an adult who received the AZD1222 COVID-19 vaccine. The sample here was peripheral blood, taken 28 days after the second AZD1222 dose. The V call is TRBV19, the J call TRBJ1-2, with D uncertain. In DNA, the CDR3 is TGTGCCAGTAGTATCAAGGGCTCGTATGGCTACACCTTC. This encodes CASSIKGSYGYTF.